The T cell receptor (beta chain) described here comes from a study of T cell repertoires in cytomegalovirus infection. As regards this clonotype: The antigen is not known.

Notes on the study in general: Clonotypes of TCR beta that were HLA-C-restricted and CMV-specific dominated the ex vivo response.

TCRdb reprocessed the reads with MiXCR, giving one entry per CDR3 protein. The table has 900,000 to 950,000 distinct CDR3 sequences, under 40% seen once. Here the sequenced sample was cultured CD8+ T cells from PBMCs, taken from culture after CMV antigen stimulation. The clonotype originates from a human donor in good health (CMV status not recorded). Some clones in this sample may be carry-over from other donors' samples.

This CDR3 reads CASSQTSVRGTDTQYF. DNA for the CDR3: TGTGCCAGCAGCCAAACTAGCGTGAGGGGCACAGATACGCAGTATTTT. This chain connects TRBV28 to TRBJ2-3; TRBD2 agrees at 7 bases. Germline V gene data show CDR1 as MDHEN and CDR2 as SYDVKM. The CDR3 contains 16 residues. Trimming removed 6 bases from V and 1 base from J; junction bases left unmatched: 10.